The 22 T cell receptor beta chains given below trace back to one sample, sequenced in a study of T cells in Graves' hyperthyroidism and ophthalmopathy. Researchers amplified the TCR beta CDR3 regions from RNA transcripts. The HTBI primer set drove a first-round RT-PCR of the TCR CDR3. Via MiXCR, TCRdb re-called the multiplex PCR reads, giving one row per CDR3 protein. The sample holds about 210,000 distinct CDR3 sequences, roughly a sixth seen once. Source material: blood. These receptors all stem from a man aged 45-65 years with Graves' hyperthyroidism.

The chain links TRBV7-2 to TRBJ2-1; unclear D gene. Germline CDR1 is SGHTA and CDR2 is FQGNSA. The CDR3 is 14 residues long. Trimming pared 10 bases from V and 0 bases from J, leaving 13 bases between. CDR3 bases: TGTGCCACCTCTCGTGGAAGCTCCTACAATGAGCAGTTCTTC. Protein product: CATSRGSSYNEQFF.

CDR3 coding DNA: TGTGCCTGGAGTGCCGGGACTAGATCGGTAGATACGCAGTATTTT. Amino acid sequence: CAWSAGTRSVDTQYF. The V call is TRBV30, the J call TRBJ2-3; 8 nucleotides match TRBD2. The V gene end was trimmed by 1 base and the J gene end by 5 bases; junction bases not matched to a gene: 8. The CDR3 runs 15 residues. The germline V gene has CDR1 GTSNPN and CDR2 SVGIG (reference sequence).

The V gene is TRBV28, the J gene TRBJ1-1, with no clear D. The CDR3 spans 14 residues. Germline V gene data show CDR1 as MDHEN and CDR2 as SYDVKM. Between the trimmed V and J ends, which lost 7 bases and 1 base, there was a span of 13 bases. The CDR3 loop reads CASTAGQTNTEAFF. Here the CDR3 DNA reads TGTGCCAGCACCGCCGGGCAGACGAACACTGAAGCTTTCTTT.

This chain connects TRBV4-1 to TRBJ2-7; 8 bases line up with TRBD2. There are 15 residues in the CDR3. The V gene's germline CDR1 is MGHRA and CDR2 YSYEKL. The V gene end was trimmed by 4 bases and the J gene end by 3 bases; junction bases not matched to a gene: 8. CDR3 sequence reads: CASSPGGDIGYEQYF. DNA for the CDR3: TGCGCCAGCAGCCCGGGAGGGGACATAGGCTACGAGCAGTACTTC.

This clonotype occurred many times. J is TRBJ2-5 and V is TRBV28, with 12 bases identical to TRBD2. This CDR3 spans 17 amino acids. CDR1 and CDR2 (germline): MDHEN, SYDVKM. J lost 5 bases, V lost 11 bases, and 18 bases had no gene match. CDR3 sequence: CAAKSGLAGRGVETQYF. The DNA of the CDR3 is TGTGCCGCCAAATCGGGACTAGCGGGCAGAGGGGTCGAGACCCAGTACTTC.

There are many counts of this clonotype. The chain combines TRBV27 with TRBJ2-7; D perhaps matches TRBD2 (8 bases). With 10 bases removed from V and 6 bases from J, the gap between germline ends came to 22 bases. The CDR3 runs 14 residues. CDR1 MNHEY and CDR2 SMNVEV come from the germline V gene (reference sequence). CDR3: CATTPGGGASEQYF. In DNA, the CDR3 is TGTGCCACTACACCGGGAGGGGGCGCTTCCGAGCAGTACTTC.

This clonotype was picked up a small number of times. The chain recombines TRBV20-1 with TRBJ1-2; D not resolved. Germline CDR1 DFQATT, CDR2 SNEGSKA (reference sequence). Trimming shortened V by 2 bases and J by 4 bases, and 14 bases separated the two germline ends. CDR3 length: 14 residues. The CDR3 DNA is TGCAGTGCTAGATCTAAAAGGTACAGCTATGGCTACACCTTC. Protein product: CSARSKRYSYGYTF.

This clonotype was seen only a few times. V gene TRBV3-1 combines with J gene TRBJ1-1; D may be TRBD1 (5 bases). In germline, CDR1 is LGHDT, CDR2 YNNKEL (reference sequence). Trimming left V 7 bases short and J 9 bases short, with 12 bases between. The CDR3 has 11 residues. The CDR3: CASIGASQAFF. The CDR3 region has the DNA TGTGCCAGCATTGGGGCGTCCCAAGCTTTCTTT.

This clonotype has more than one count but fewer than ten. The chain carries TRBV7-9 and TRBJ1-2; unclear D gene. Germline V gives CDR1 SEHNR, CDR2 FQNEAQ (reference sequence). Trimming cost V 3 bases and J 1 base, with 6 bases left between them. This CDR3 comprises 13 residues. Here the CDR3 reads CASSLSNNYGYTF. CDR3 DNA: TGTGCCAGCAGCTTGAGCAATAACTATGGCTACACCTTC. Looking up the rest from reference TRBV7-9 and TRBJ1-2 gives the full variable domain: DTGVSQNPRHKITKRGQNVTFRCDPISEHNRLYWYRQTLGQGPEFLTYFQNEAQLEKSRLLSDRFSAERPKGSFSTLEIQRTEQGDSAMYLCASSLSNNYGYTFGSGTRLTVV.

The chain employs TRBV2 and TRBJ2-3, with 11 bases identical to TRBD1. Germline CDR1 reads SNHLY; CDR2 reads FYNNEI. The CDR3 spans 17 residues. The V and J ends lost 2 bases and 7 bases, in that order; junction bases with no gene match: 11. The CDR3, as DNA: TGTGCCAGCAGTGAATCGAGGGGACAGGGGGGGGCGTATACGCAGTATTTT. Amino acids: CASSESRGQGGAYTQYF.

The V gene is TRBV6-6, the J gene TRBJ1-1; TRBD1 aligns across 10 bases. J gave up 1 base and V 2 bases, and 1 base lay outside the gene matches. Germline CDR1 MNHNY, CDR2 SVGAGI (reference sequence). CDR3 size: 15 residues. CDR3 DNA sequence: TGTGCCAGCAGTTACGGACAGGGGGGGAACACTGAAGCTTTCTTT. Its protein is CASSYGQGGNTEAFF.

The sample holds many counts of this clonotype. The rearrangement joins TRBV6-2 or TRBV6-3 to TRBJ2-1; 8 positions match TRBD2. Germline trimming cut 5 bases from V and 6 bases from J; bases unmatched to any gene: 12. The germline CDR1 and CDR2 sequences are MNHEY and SVGEGT. CDR3 length equals 16 residues. CDR3 nucleotide sequence: TGTGCCAGCAGTAGACACGGGACTAGTGGAGGCAATGAGCAGTTCTTC. Translation: CASSRHGTSGGNEQFF.

This clonotype was seen a few times. The V gene is TRBV28, the J gene TRBJ1-2; D is unclear. Trimming left V 2 bases short and J 3 bases short, with 13 bases between. Germline CDR1 is MDHEN and CDR2 is SYDVKM. The CDR3 consists of 15 residues. The CDR3 DNA sequence: TGTGCCAGCAGTTTACCCCGTAGGGCGTACTATGGCTACACCTTC. This gives the protein CASSLPRRAYYGYTF.

This clonotype was seen at least ten times. V and J are TRBV28 and TRBJ1-5; 7 bases are shared with TRBD1. The CDR3 spans 14 residues. V lost 3 bases to trimming and J lost 6 bases; unmatched junction nucleotides: 5. In germline, CDR1 is MDHEN, CDR2 SYDVKM. The CDR3 spells CASSFDREFQPQHF. The CDR3 DNA is TGTGCCAGCAGTTTTGACAGGGAGTTTCAGCCCCAGCATTTT. The entire variable domain, with the rest obtained from reference TRBV28 and TRBJ1-5, is as follows: DVKVTQSSRYLVKRTGEKVFLECVQDMDHENMFWYRQDPGLGLRLIYFSYDVKMKEKGDIPEGYSVSREKKERFSLILESASTNQTSMYLCASSFDREFQPQHFGDGTRLSIL.

The sample holds one count of this clonotype. Here the CDR3 DNA reads TGTGCCAGCAGCTCGACAGGGATCTCGGGCAATCAGCCCCAGCATTTT. Its translation is CASSSTGISGNQPQHF. The chain carries TRBV28 and TRBJ1-5, with 7 positions matching TRBD1. CDR3 size: 16 residues. CDR1 and CDR2 (germline): MDHEN, SYDVKM. J was trimmed by 2 bases and V by 6 bases; bases with no gene match: 10. The full variable domain, with the rest looked up from reference TRBV28 and TRBJ1-5, is DVKVTQSSRYLVKRTGEKVFLECVQDMDHENMFWYRQDPGLGLRLIYFSYDVKMKEKGDIPEGYSVSREKKERFSLILESASTNQTSMYLCASSSTGISGNQPQHFGDGTRLSIL.

As concerns this clonotype: Germline is not matched at one junction end, which may reflect a read error. The chain is built from TRBV7-7 and TRBJ2-1; maybe TRBD1 (6 bases). Germline lookup yields CDR1 SSHAT and CDR2 FNYEAQ (reference sequence). This CDR3 has 17 residues. The CDR3 loop reads CASSQGLGQGGYNEQSF. The CDR3 nucleotides read TGTGCTAGCAGCCAGGGGTTAGGGCAGGGTGGATACAATGAGCAGTCCTTC.

The table lists this clonotype with many counts. The rearrangement joins TRBV11-2 to TRBJ2-7, with 8 bases lining up with TRBD2. Trimming took 5 bases from V and 7 from J; bases not matched to a gene: 19. The CDR3 consists of 17 residues. CDR1 SGHAT and CDR2 FQNNGV come from the germline V gene. The CDR3 loop is CASSRNTPLAAGGEQYF. The CDR3 bases are TGTGCCAGCAGCAGGAACACCCCACTAGCGGCGGGGGGAGAGCAGTACTTC.

The gene calls are TRBV6-4 and TRBJ1-2; a possible D gene is TRBD1 (5 bases). CDR1 MRHNA and CDR2 SNTAGT come from the germline V gene. Trimming took 8 bases from V and 4 from J, leaving 14 bases between them. This CDR3 region has 13 residues. CDR3 sequence reads: CASSPGGLYGYTF. CDR3 nucleotide sequence: TGTGCCAGCTCGCCGGGGGGACTCTATGGCTACACCTTC.

This rearrangement joins TRBV2 to TRBJ1-5, with D unresolved. Trimming cost V 4 bases and J 2 bases, with 9 bases left between them. Germline V lookup: CDR1 SNHLY, CDR2 FYNNEI. CDR3 length: 14 amino acids. CDR3 nucleotides: TGTGCCAGCAGTGTGGAGTCGGGCAATCAGCCCCAGCATTTT. This encodes CASSVESGNQPQHF.

The V gene is TRBV7-2, the J gene TRBJ2-2, with 8 nucleotides matching TRBD2. The CDR3 extends over 16 amino acids. The V gene end was trimmed by 7 bases and the J gene end by 0 bases; junction bases not matched to a gene: 7. The germline gives CDR1 SGHTA, CDR2 FQGNSA. CDR3 sequence: CASTPGAGANTGELFF. The CDR3 DNA follows: TGTGCCAGCACCCCAGGAGCGGGAGCGAACACCGGGGAGCTGTTTTTT.

This clonotype has ten or more counts. The chain combines TRBV3-1 with TRBJ2-7; 12 nucleotides match TRBD2. Germline values: CDR1 LGHDT, CDR2 YNNKEL (reference sequence). The CDR3 consists of 15 residues. V dropped 1 base and J dropped 3; count of bases not matched to a gene: 1. The CDR3 DNA reads TGTGCCAGCAGCCAAGGGACTAGCGGGAACTACGAGCAGTACTTC. This sequence encodes CASSQGTSGNYEQYF.

This clonotype was seen many times. The chain joins TRBV7-9 to TRBJ2-7; D is perhaps TRBD1 (5 bases). CDR3 length: 14 amino acids. Trimming removed 1 base at V and 7 bases at J, with 14 bases between. CDR1 SEHNR and CDR2 FQNEAQ come from the germline V gene (reference sequence). CDR3 region: CASSLVRQRPEQYF. CDR3 coding DNA: TGTGCCAGCAGCTTAGTGAGACAGCGTCCTGAGCAGTACTTC.